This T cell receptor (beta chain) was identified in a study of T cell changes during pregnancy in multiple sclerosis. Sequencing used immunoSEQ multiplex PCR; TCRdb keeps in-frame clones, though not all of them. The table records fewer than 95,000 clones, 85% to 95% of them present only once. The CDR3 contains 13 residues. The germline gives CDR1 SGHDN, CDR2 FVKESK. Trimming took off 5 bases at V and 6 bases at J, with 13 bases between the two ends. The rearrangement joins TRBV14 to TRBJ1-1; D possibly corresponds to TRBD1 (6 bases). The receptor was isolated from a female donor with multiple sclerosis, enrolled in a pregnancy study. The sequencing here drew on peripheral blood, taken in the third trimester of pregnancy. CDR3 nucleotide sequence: TGTGCCAGCAGCAAAAAGACAGGATCTGAAGCTTTCTTT. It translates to CASSKKTGSEAFF.